This record concerns one T cell receptor (beta chain) sequence. The antigen is undetermined. V was pared by 6 bases and J by 0 bases, with 18 bases between. In germline, CDR1 is ENHRY, CDR2 SYGVKD. The length of the CDR3 is 16 residues. The sample comes from a study of response to subunit inactivated influenza vaccine. Points from the study as a whole: Every seasonal influenza vaccination brings in few new T cells, the authors suggested.

TCRdb re-analysed the RT-PCR reads in MiXCR, keeping a single row per CDR3 protein. The sample lists 530,000 or so distinct CDR3 sequences; 25% were seen once. The chain joins TRBV10-3 to TRBJ2-7, with a weak D call TRBD1 (7 bases). This receptor was taken from a man aged 45-65 years who received an inactivated influenza vaccine. Sequencing was performed on CD4+ T cells sorted from PBMCs, taken less than 6 days after vaccination. Here the CDR3 DNA reads TGTGCCATCAGAGGAGGGGGCGGGGAAGTCTCCTACGAGCAGTACTTC. Protein product: CAIRGGGGEVSYEQYF.